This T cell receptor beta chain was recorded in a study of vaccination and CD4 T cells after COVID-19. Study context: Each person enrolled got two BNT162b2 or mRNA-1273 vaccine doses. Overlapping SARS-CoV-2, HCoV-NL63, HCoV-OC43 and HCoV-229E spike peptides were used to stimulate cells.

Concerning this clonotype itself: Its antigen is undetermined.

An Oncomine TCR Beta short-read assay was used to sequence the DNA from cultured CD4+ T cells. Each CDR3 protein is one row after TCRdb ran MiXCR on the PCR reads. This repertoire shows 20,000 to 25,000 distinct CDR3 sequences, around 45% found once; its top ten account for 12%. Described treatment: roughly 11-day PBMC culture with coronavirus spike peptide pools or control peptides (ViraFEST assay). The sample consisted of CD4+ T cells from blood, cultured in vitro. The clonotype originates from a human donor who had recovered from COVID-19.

The chain's CDR3 is CASSAHATTGRRDTEAFF. DNA for the CDR3: TGTGCCAGCAGTGCCCACGCCACGACAGGGCGGAGGGACACTGAAGCTTTCTTT. The chain couples TRBV28 to TRBJ1-1; 7 positions match TRBD1. Trimming cost V 5 bases and J 3 bases; bases outside gene matches: 18. CDR1 is MDHEN and CDR2 is SYDVKM in the germline V gene. The CDR3 is made up of 18 amino acids.